This T cell receptor (beta chain) is drawn from a study of shared clonotypes between healthy human individuals. Some clones are missing from TCRdb's copy, which holds only in-frame ones; the method was immunoSEQ multiplex PCR. The sample contains some 2,100,000 clones, approximately 94% of which appear only once. This CDR3 comprises 16 residues. V lost 7 bases and J lost 2, with 15 bases in between. Germline CDR1 reads LNHDA; CDR2 reads SQIVND (reference sequence). Sequencing was carried out using naive CD4+ T cells sorted from blood. Regarding subset: CD45RA+ positively selected. This rearrangement joins TRBV19 to TRBJ2-6; D tentatively fits TRBD1 or TRBD2 (6 bases each). The receptor comes from a man aged 18 to 30 in good health. CDR3 bases: TGTGCCAGTAATAATGTGGGGGGCGCTGGGGCCAACGTCCTGACTTTC. Protein: CASNNVGGAGANVLTF.